This entry is about one TCR beta chain. These data originate in a study of blood T cell repertoires in COVID-19. About the research overall: Acute-phase and convalescent COVID-19 samples originated in the United States, Italy and Spain. Sources were T cells, B-cell-depleted T cells, or PBMCs; the material itself was cDNA or gDNA.

Original data processing: How many nucleated cells were present was estimated from reference gene primer amplification. The protocol was immunoSEQ multiplex PCR, while the TCRdb copy is restricted to in-frame clones and leaves out a portion. V and J calls and clone size follow that table, whereas D and trimming were derived from the DNA. The sample contains 440,000 or so clones, 89% of which appear only once. Followed over time, Seattle patients had been enrolled while infection was active. V was shortened by 1 base and J by 4 bases, with 10 bases between the two germline ends. In germline, CDR1 is SGHVS, CDR2 FQNEAQ. There are 14 residues in the CDR3.

This sequence was found in a woman aged 40 to 49 with COVID-19, enrolled during active disease. Sequenced: peripheral blood. This chain joins TRBV7-8 and TRBJ1-1, with D uncertain. The CDR3 nucleotides read TGTGCCAGCAGCTTAGGAGGTCTAGGCACTGAAGCTTTCTTT. Translated, it gives CASSLGGLGTEAFF.